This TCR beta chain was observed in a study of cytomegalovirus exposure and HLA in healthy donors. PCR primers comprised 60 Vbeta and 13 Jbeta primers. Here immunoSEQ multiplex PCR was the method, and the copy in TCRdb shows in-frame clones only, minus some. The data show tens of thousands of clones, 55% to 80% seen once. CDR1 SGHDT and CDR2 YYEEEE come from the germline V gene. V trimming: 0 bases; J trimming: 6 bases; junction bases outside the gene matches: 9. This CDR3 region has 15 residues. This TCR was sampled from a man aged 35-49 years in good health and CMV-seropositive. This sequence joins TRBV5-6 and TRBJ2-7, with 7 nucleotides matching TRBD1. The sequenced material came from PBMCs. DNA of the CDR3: TGTGCCAGCAGCTTGGCCGGAGAGACAGGGTGCGAGCAGTACTTC. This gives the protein CASSLAGETGCEQYF.